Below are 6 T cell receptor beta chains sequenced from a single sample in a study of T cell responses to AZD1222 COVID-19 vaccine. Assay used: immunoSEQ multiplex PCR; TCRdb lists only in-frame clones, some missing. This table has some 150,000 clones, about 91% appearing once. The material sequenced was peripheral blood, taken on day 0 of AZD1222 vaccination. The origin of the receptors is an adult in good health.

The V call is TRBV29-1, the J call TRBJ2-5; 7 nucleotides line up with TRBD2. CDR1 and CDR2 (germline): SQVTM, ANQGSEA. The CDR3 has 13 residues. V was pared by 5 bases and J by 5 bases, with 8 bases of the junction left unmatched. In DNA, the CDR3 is TGCAGCGTTAAAGGGAGGGGAGGGGAGACCCAGTACTTC. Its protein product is CSVKGRGGETQYF.

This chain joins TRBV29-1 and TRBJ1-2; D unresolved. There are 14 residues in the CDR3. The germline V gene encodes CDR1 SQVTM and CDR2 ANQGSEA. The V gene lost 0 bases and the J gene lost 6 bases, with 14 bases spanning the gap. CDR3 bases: TGCAGCGTTGAAGATCGAGGGCTAGCGGATGGCTACACCTTC. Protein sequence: CSVEDRGLADGYTF.

CDR3 in DNA: TGTGCCAGTAGTCAGGGACAGGGGGCACTCGGGGAGCAGTTCTTC. Its translation is CASSQGQGALGEQFF. The chain couples TRBV19 to TRBJ2-1; 12 bases are shared with TRBD1. CDR3 length equals 15 residues. Germline trimming cut 5 bases from V and 10 bases from J; bases unmatched to any gene: 9. Germline V lookup: CDR1 LNHDA, CDR2 SQIVND (reference sequence).

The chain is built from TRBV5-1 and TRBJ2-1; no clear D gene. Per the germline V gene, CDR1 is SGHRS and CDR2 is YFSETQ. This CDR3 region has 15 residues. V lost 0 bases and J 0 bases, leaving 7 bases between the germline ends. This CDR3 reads CASSLGVTSYNEQFF. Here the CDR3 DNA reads TGCGCCAGCAGCTTGGGGGTTACCTCCTACAATGAGCAGTTCTTC. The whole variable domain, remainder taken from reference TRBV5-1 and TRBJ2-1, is KAGVTQTPRYLIKTRGQQVTLSCSPISGHRSVSWYQQTPGQGLQFLFEYFSETQRNKGNFPGRFSGRQFSNSRSEMNVSTLELGDSALYLCASSLGVTSYNEQFFGPGTRLTVL.

CDR3 nucleotide sequence: TGCGCCAGCAGCTTGGGCAACTCCTATAATTCACCCCTCCACTTT. Translation: CASSLGNSYNSPLHF. The chain joins TRBV5-1 to TRBJ1-6, with D hard to call. This CDR3 has 15 amino acids. Germline lookup yields CDR1 SGHRS and CDR2 YFSETQ. Trimming cost V 0 bases and J 0 bases, with 4 bases left between them.

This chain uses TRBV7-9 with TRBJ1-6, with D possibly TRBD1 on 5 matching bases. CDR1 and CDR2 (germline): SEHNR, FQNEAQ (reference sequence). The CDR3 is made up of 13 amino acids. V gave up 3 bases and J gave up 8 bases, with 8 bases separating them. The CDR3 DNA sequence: TGTGCCAGCAGCTTTCAGGGAGATTCACCCCTCCACTTT. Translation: CASSFQGDSPLHF.